Below are 29 T cell receptor beta chains sequenced from a single sample in a study of regulatory T cells in long-lasting Graves disease. To make TCR beta libraries, researchers used iRepertoire HTBI primers and Arm-PCR of CDR3 regions. TCRdb analysed the multiplex PCR reads with MiXCR anew, one entry per CDR3 protein. The sample yields more than 650,000 distinct CDR3 sequences, about 32% seen once. Time point meaning: persistent/refractory GD, antithyroid drugs over 5 years with positive TRAb. The TCR library was made from RNA that had been extracted from PBMCs in TRIzol. The sample in question was peripheral blood mononuclear cells (PBMCs), obtained when the disease was refractory, from a patient treated with antithyroid drugs. All receptors derive from a female donor with Graves disease.

In its sample, this clonotype was seen a few times. CDR3: CASSEWDRGNTEAFF. CDR3 in DNA: TGTGCCAGCAGTGAATGGGACAGGGGGAACACTGAAGCTTTCTTT. V usage is TRBV25-1 and J usage is TRBJ1-1; 10 bases align to TRBD1. The CDR3 is 15 amino acids. After removal of 1 base from V and 1 base from J, the junction contained 0 bases not matched to a gene. Germline V gene sequence: CDR1 MGHDK, CDR2 SYGVNS.

The genes are TRBV7-9 and TRBJ1-1; D perhaps matches TRBD1 (6 bases). The germline V gene has CDR1 SEHNR and CDR2 FQNEAQ (reference sequence). The CDR3 is 19 residues long. V shed 2 bases and J shed 0 bases, with 22 bases lying between them. The CDR3 region has the DNA TGTGCCAGCAGCTTATCTAGTGGGGGGAAGACAGGCCTGAACACTGAAGCTTTCTTT. Translated, it gives CASSLSSGGKTGLNTEAFF.

This clonotype was counted only a few times. V usage is TRBV27 and J usage is TRBJ2-7; tentatively, D is TRBD2 (6 bases). The CDR3 spans 16 residues. The germline gives CDR1 MNHEY, CDR2 SMNVEV (reference sequence). With 5 bases removed from V and 2 bases from J, the gap between germline ends came to 19 bases. In DNA, the CDR3 is TGTGCCAGCAGTGGAGGGGCGGGAAGTAGTGCCTACGAGCAGTACTTC. Its protein is CASSGGAGSSAYEQYF.

V and J are TRBV19 and TRBJ1-1; D gene unclear. The germline V gene encodes CDR1 LNHDA and CDR2 SQIVND (reference sequence). The CDR3 runs to 13 residues. V lost 3 bases and J 7 bases, leaving 12 bases between the germline ends. The CDR3 nucleotides are TGTGCCAGTAGTATTACCCTGGAGGATGAAGCTTTCTTT. Its protein product is CASSITLEDEAFF. Filled out from reference TRBV19 and TRBJ1-1, the complete variable domain reads DGGITQSPKYLFRKEGQNVTLSCEQNLNHDAMYWYRQDPGQGLRLIYYSQIVNDFQKGDIAEGYSVSREKKESFPLTVTSAQKNPTAFYLCASSITLEDEAFFGQGTRLTVV.

This chain links TRBV30 with TRBJ2-5; D not resolved. CDR1 is GTSNPN, CDR2 SVGIG, per germline (reference sequence). The ends were cut back, 3 bases at V and 7 bases at J, with 18 bases in the middle. There are 14 residues in the CDR3. CDR3 in amino acids: CAWRDRGRSATQYF. CDR3 nucleotide sequence: TGTGCCTGGAGAGACCGTGGACGGTCAGCGACCCAGTACTTC.

This clonotype was counted only a few times. The junction and the germline gene differ at one end; a read error may be behind it. The rearrangement links TRBV19 to TRBJ2-2; weak D call: TRBD2 (6 bases). Germline loops: CDR1 LNHDA, CDR2 SQIVND (reference sequence). This CDR3 is built from 15 residues. The CDR3: CASSIWLANAGELFF. In DNA, the CDR3 is TGTGCCAGTAGTATCTGGCTAGCGAACGCCGGGGAGCTGTTTTTT.

V gene TRBV27 combines with J gene TRBJ1-6; 9 nucleotides align to TRBD1. The CDR3 consists of 17 residues. V lost 0 bases, J lost 9 bases, and 9 bases stayed unmatched. Germline V gives CDR1 MNHEY, CDR2 SMNVEV (reference sequence). CDR3 in amino acids: CASSLSPPTGGFSPLHF. The CDR3 region has the DNA TGTGCCAGCAGTTTATCCCCGCCGACAGGGGGATTTTCACCCCTCCACTTT.

This clonotype has a handful of counts. The chain joins TRBV12-3 or TRBV12-4 to TRBJ1-5, with a possible D match to TRBD1 (5 bases). The ends were cut back, 10 bases at V and 2 bases at J, with 15 bases in the middle. This CDR3 has 14 residues. As DNA, the CDR3 is TGTGCCACTCAGGGACCTCGGGGCAATCAGCCCCAGCATTTT. Encoded protein: CATQGPRGNQPQHF.

This clonotype was seen more than once but under ten times. For the CDR3, the DNA is TGTGCCAGCACCCCTGAGAGGAGGAACACTGAAGCTTTCTTT. Protein sequence: CASTPERRNTEAFF. The chain uses TRBV6-1 and TRBJ1-1; D not resolved. Trimming left V 7 bases short and J 1 base short, with 13 bases between. This CDR3 region has 14 residues. Germline-derived CDR1 and CDR2 are MNHNS and SASEGT.

This chain joins TRBV12-3 or TRBV12-4 and TRBJ2-7; the match to TRBD2 covers 7 bases. The CDR3 loop spans 16 amino acids. The V gene end was trimmed by 4 bases and the J gene end by 2 bases; junction bases not matched to a gene: 11. CDR3 in DNA: TGTGCCAGCAGTTACTGGGGGGAGGGTTTCACCTACGAGCAGTACTTC. It encodes CASSYWGEGFTYEQYF.

The chain uses TRBV5-1 and TRBJ2-1; D perhaps matches TRBD2 (6 bases). Germline V gives CDR1 SGHRS, CDR2 YFSETQ. The CDR3 runs 15 residues. V shed 4 bases and J shed 9 bases, with 20 bases lying between them. CDR3 in DNA: TGCGCCAGCAGCCTGGGACTTCCTCCCGGTTTTGAGCAGTTCTTC. It encodes CASSLGLPPGFEQFF.

The chain recombines TRBV6-1 with TRBJ1-5; possibly TRBD1 for D (5 bases). The CDR3 is 15 amino acids. V shed 5 bases and J shed 0 bases, with 11 bases lying between them. The V gene's germline CDR1 is MNHNS and CDR2 SASEGT. CDR3 region: CASSRARVSNQPQHF. The CDR3 region has the DNA TGTGCCAGCAGTCGGGCCAGGGTTAGCAATCAGCCCCAGCATTTT.

A few counts support this clonotype. V is TRBV29-1 and J is TRBJ1-1, with D unresolved. CDR1 is SQVTM and CDR2 is ANQGSEA in the germline V gene. CDR3 length: 13 amino acids. Trimming left V 7 bases short and J 5 bases short, with 17 bases between. DNA for the CDR3: TGCAGCGCCCTCGGGGAGGAGGGTACTGAAGCTTTCTTT. Its protein product is CSALGEEGTEAFF.

This clonotype is a singleton in its sample. The V gene is TRBV20-1, the J gene TRBJ1-5; D perhaps matches TRBD1 (6 bases). The germline V gene has CDR1 DFQATT and CDR2 SNEGSKA (reference sequence). V was pared by 4 bases and J by 0 bases, with 19 bases between. The length of the CDR3 is 17 residues. The CDR3 bases are TGCAGTGCTACATCGCGGACAGCCGAATATAGCAATCAGCCCCAGCATTTT. The encoded protein is CSATSRTAEYSNQPQHF.

The rearrangement links TRBV7-9 to TRBJ1-1, with D unresolved. Germline CDR1 reads SEHNR; CDR2 reads FQNEAQ (reference sequence). Trimming took off 4 bases at V and 7 bases at J, with 4 bases between the two ends. There are 10 residues in the CDR3. The CDR3 DNA reads TGTGCCAGCAGCTCCGTTGAAGCTTTCTTT. Its protein is CASSSVEAFF.

The chain combines TRBV3-1 with TRBJ1-6, with D possibly being TRBD1 (5 bases). Trimming took off 4 bases at V and 14 bases at J, with 21 bases between the two ends. The CDR3 has 15 amino acids. CDR1 and CDR2 (germline): LGHDT, YNNKEL (reference sequence). The CDR3 nucleotides are TGTGCCAGCAGCCGACAGTCCCCCCGCGGAATTTCCCTCCACTTT. Translated: CASSRQSPRGISLHF.

This clonotype was counted a few times. The chain couples TRBV3-1 to TRBJ2-7; possible D gene TRBD2, 6 bases. This CDR3 comprises 17 residues. Germline V gives CDR1 LGHDT, CDR2 YNNKEL (reference sequence). V lost 1 base and J 0 bases, leaving 16 bases between the germline ends. In DNA form, the CDR3 reads TGTGCCAGCAGCCAAGTAGGATGGGGGGAGTCCTCCTACGAGCAGTACTTC. Protein sequence: CASSQVGWGESSYEQYF.

A few counts support this clonotype. The V and J genes are TRBV12-3 or TRBV12-4 and TRBJ1-5; D is perhaps TRBD1 (6 bases). Trimming took off 2 bases at V and 4 bases at J, with 12 bases between the two ends. CDR3 length: 15 residues. Here the CDR3 DNA reads TGTGCCAGCAGTTTATCAGGGGCCCAGAATCAGCCCCAGCATTTT. Translated: CASSLSGAQNQPQHF.

This clonotype has a handful of counts. This chain connects TRBV20-1 to TRBJ2-7, with D perhaps TRBD1 or TRBD2 (5 bases each). V shed 1 base and J shed 2 bases, with 12 bases lying between them. In germline, CDR1 is DFQATT, CDR2 SNEGSKA (reference sequence). The CDR3 sequence is 14 residues long. The CDR3 coding sequence is TGCAGTGCTAGAGCCCCGGGACCTCCCTACGAGCAGTACTTC. It yields the protein CSARAPGPPYEQYF.

V gene TRBV3-1 combines with J gene TRBJ2-1; 8 bases match TRBD2. Germline values: CDR1 LGHDT, CDR2 YNNKEL (reference sequence). The CDR3 extends over 15 amino acids. Trimming at V came to 4 bases and at J to 13 bases, leaving 15 bases not matched to a gene. CDR3 amino acids: CASSLGAGDVMSQFF. The DNA of the CDR3 is TGTGCCAGCAGCCTTGGAGCGGGAGATGTGATGAGTCAGTTCTTC.

This clonotype was observed a handful of times. This chain links TRBV12-3 or TRBV12-4 with TRBJ1-3; possibly TRBD1 for D (5 bases). Trimming removed 6 bases from V and 0 bases from J, with 21 bases in between. The CDR3 covers 18 residues. The CDR3 DNA is TGTGCCAGCAGCCCCTCCCGCGGGACGCTACACTCTGGAAACACCATATATTTT. Translated, it gives CASSPSRGTLHSGNTIYF.

The chain joins TRBV15 to TRBJ2-5; D gene unclear. Germline V gene data show CDR1 as LNHNV and CDR2 as YYDKDF (reference sequence). CDR3 length: 14 amino acids. Trimming shortened V by 0 bases and J by 2 bases, and 7 bases separated the two germline ends. DNA for the CDR3: TGTGCCACCAGCAGAGATCTCTTACAAGAGACCCAGTACTTC. Translated, it gives CATSRDLLQETQYF.

This clonotype was seen a few times. The chain employs TRBV3-1 and TRBJ2-7; D is unresolved. CDR1 and CDR2 from the germline V gene are LGHDT and YNNKEL (reference sequence). The CDR3 length is 13 residues. V lost 0 bases and J lost 6, with 9 bases in between. This CDR3 reads CASSQDLDGEQYF. The CDR3 DNA follows: TGTGCCAGCAGCCAAGACCTAGACGGCGAGCAGTACTTC.

The rearrangement joins TRBV6-9 to TRBJ1-1; D is unclear. Trimming pared 2 bases from V and 0 bases from J, leaving 7 bases between. The CDR3 is 14 amino acids. Germline V gene data show CDR1 as MNHGY and CDR2 as SVAAGI. The CDR3 DNA reads as TGTGCCAGCAGTTATCAGACGGTGAACACTGAAGCTTTCTTT. Translating gives CASSYQTVNTEAFF.

This clonotype showed up just a few times. The chain links TRBV15 to TRBJ2-5; D is ambiguous. V lost 1 base and J lost 2, with 11 bases in between. The CDR3 has 15 residues. Germline loops: CDR1 LNHNV, CDR2 YYDKDF (reference sequence). CDR3: CATSRGDLGQETQYF. In DNA form, the CDR3 reads TGTGCCACCAGCAGAGGGGATCTTGGTCAAGAGACCCAGTACTTC.

There are many counts of this clonotype. The V gene is TRBV11-2, the J gene TRBJ1-1; D is unresolved. The CDR3 contains 12 residues. V lost 3 bases to trimming and J lost 7 bases, with 9 bases between them. Germline V gene sequence: CDR1 SGHAT, CDR2 FQNNGV. CDR3 sequence: CASSFTVNEAFF. CDR3 DNA: TGTGCCAGCAGCTTCACAGTCAATGAAGCTTTCTTT.

The V and J genes are TRBV7-3 and TRBJ1-1, with 7 bases fitting TRBD1. Trimming took 2 bases from V and 0 from J; bases not matched to a gene: 6. CDR3 size: 16 residues. Germline V gene lookup returns CDR1 SGHTA and CDR2 FQGTGA. CDR3: CASSLAPTGMNTEAFF. Here the CDR3 DNA reads TGTGCCAGCAGCTTAGCCCCGACAGGGATGAACACTGAAGCTTTCTTT.

CDR3 in DNA: TGCGCCAGCAGCCAAGTTTCAGGGACCCAAGACGAGCAGTACTTC. Amino acids: CASSQVSGTQDEQYF. The chain joins TRBV4-1 to TRBJ2-7; D may be TRBD1 or TRBD2 (5 bases each). There are 15 residues in the CDR3. Germline CDR1 MGHRA, CDR2 YSYEKL. With 1 base removed from V and 5 bases from J, the gap between germline ends came to 15 bases.

The rearrangement uses TRBV29-1 and TRBJ1-1, with TRBD1 identical over 8 bases. Trimming took 5 bases from V and 6 from J; bases not matched to a gene: 5. Germline V gene lookup returns CDR1 SQVTM and CDR2 ANQGSEA. This CDR3 comprises 12 residues. CDR3 residues: CSVMDRVAEAFF. DNA for the CDR3: TGCAGCGTTATGGACAGGGTGGCTGAAGCTTTCTTT.